This T cell receptor (beta chain) was retrieved from a study of blood T cell repertoires in COVID-19. In the study overall: Italy, Spain and the United States were the sources of the convalescent and acute COVID-19 samples.

The protocol was immunoSEQ multiplex PCR, while the TCRdb copy is restricted to in-frame clones and leaves out a portion. This sample has 300,000 to 400,000 clones, with over 75% found just once. V shed 5 bases and J shed 9 bases, with 17 bases lying between them. This CDR3 is 14 amino acids long. The V gene's germline CDR1 is SGHTA and CDR2 FQGNSA. This clonotype originated in a man aged 30 to 39 who had recovered from COVID-19. Sequences were obtained from PBMCs or T cells enriched from blood (not recorded which). V usage is TRBV7-2 and J usage is TRBJ1-3, with a tentative D call TRBD1 (5 bases). CDR3: CASSPGHYVGTIYF. The DNA for the CDR3 is TGTGCCAGCAGCCCTGGACACTACGTTGGCACCATATATTTT.